The clone carrying this T cell receptor (beta chain) appeared a single time. What it binds is not known. The data were taken from a study of cytomegalovirus exposure and HLA in healthy donors. Across the whole study: The study placed 80% to 85% of its 350 to 400 genotyped donors in the Caucasian-associated ancestry cluster.

PCR was performed using 60 Vbeta and 13 Jbeta primers. Profiled with immunoSEQ multiplex PCR; TCRdb holds only in-frame clones, not every one. The table lists 150,000 or so clones, over 60% of them singletons, with approximately 3.1% in the top ten. V lost 6 bases and J lost 6, with 13 bases in between. Germline loops: CDR1 SGHRS, CDR2 YFSETQ. CDR3 size: 13 residues. Study results and limitations: DRB1 had the most TCR associations and HLA-C the fewest, a later analysis found, with rates varying by HLA locus. 164 TCR beta chains were listed as cytomegalovirus-associated. It was confirmed in vitro that three of the CMV-associated chains were specific for CMV antigens.

Sample: PBMCs. The rearrangement joins TRBV5-1 to TRBJ2-1, with D possibly being TRBD2 (6 bases). This TCR was recovered from a woman aged 40 to 50 in good health and CMV-seronegative. The DNA for the CDR3 is TGCGCCAGCAACTGGGGACTGGGCAATGAGCAGTTCTTC. The encoded protein is CASNWGLGNEQFF.